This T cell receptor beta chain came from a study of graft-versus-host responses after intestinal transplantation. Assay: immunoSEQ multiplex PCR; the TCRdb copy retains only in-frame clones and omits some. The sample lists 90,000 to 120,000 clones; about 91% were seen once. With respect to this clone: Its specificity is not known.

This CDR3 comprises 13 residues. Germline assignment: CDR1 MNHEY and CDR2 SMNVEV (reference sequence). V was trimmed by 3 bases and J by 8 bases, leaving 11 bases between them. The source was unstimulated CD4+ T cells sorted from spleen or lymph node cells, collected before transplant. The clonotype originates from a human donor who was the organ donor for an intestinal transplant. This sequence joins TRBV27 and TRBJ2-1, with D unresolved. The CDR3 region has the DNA TGTGCCAGCAGTTTCCACACGAACCATGAGCAGTTCTTC. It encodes CASSFHTNHEQFF.